The entry below gives a single T cell receptor (beta chain) sequence along with its context. The sample originates from a study of control samples from healthy donors and cancer patients. Only in-frame clones appear in the TCRdb table, and some are missing; sequencing was by immunoSEQ multiplex PCR. Among some 37,000 clones listed, 92% were seen once. The germline CDR1 and CDR2 sequences are SGHDN and FVKESK. The CDR3 covers 15 residues. V was trimmed by 4 bases and J by 1 base, leaving 13 bases between them. The receptor's source is a woman aged 45 to 65 in good health. The material sequenced was blood. V usage is TRBV14 and J usage is TRBJ1-1; D might be TRBD1 (5 bases). In DNA, the CDR3 is TGTGCCAGCAGCCTCTTTGGGGGTCGGAACACTGAAGCTTTCTTT. This codes for CASSLFGGRNTEAFF.